One and the same sample provided the 26 T cell receptor beta chains below, sequenced in a study of control samples from healthy donors and cancer patients. Method: immunoSEQ multiplex PCR; TCRdb's copy keeps in-frame clones and lacks some. In the table there are roughly 88,000 clones, 85% of which are singletons. The sequenced sample consisted of blood. The receptors were gathered from a man younger than 40 in good health.

The chain has TRBV9 and TRBJ2-2; D might be TRBD1 (6 bases). This CDR3 region has 15 residues. Germline-derived CDR1 and CDR2 are SGDLS and YYNGEE. V gave up 3 bases and J gave up 1 base, with 10 bases separating them. The CDR3 protein is CASSARGLNTGELFF. The CDR3 nucleotides are TGTGCCAGCAGCGCCAGGGGTCTGAACACCGGGGAGCTGTTTTTT.

The J gene is TRBJ2-3, the V gene TRBV2; D is undetermined. This CDR3 spans 12 amino acids. V was clipped by 3 bases and J by 4 bases, with 5 bases between them. In germline, CDR1 is SNHLY, CDR2 FYNNEI. CDR3 amino acids: CASSDRADTQYF. CDR3 bases: TGTGCCAGCAGTGATAGGGCAGATACGCAGTATTTT.

The chain is built from TRBV10-1 and TRBJ2-1, with 7 bases matching TRBD1. The germline V gene has CDR1 WNHNN and CDR2 SYGVQD (reference sequence). J lost 6 bases, V lost 4 bases, and 6 bases had no gene match. This CDR3 spans 14 amino acids. The CDR3 DNA is TGCGCCAGCAGTGGAGGGGGCACCTTCAATGAGCAGTTCTTC. Protein product: CASSGGGTFNEQFF.

This chain joins TRBV10-3 and TRBJ2-7; 10 positions agree with TRBD2. With 10 bases clipped from V and 3 bases from J, the junction kept 9 bases outside the gene matches. Looked up from germline, CDR1 is ENHRY and CDR2 is SYGVKD. CDR3 length: 14 amino acids. CDR3 DNA: TGTGCCACAGCGGGGGGGGCAGACGTCTACGAGCAGTACTTC. This codes for CATAGGADVYEQYF.

This clone was seen more than once but under ten times. The V and J genes are TRBV4-1 and TRBJ1-6, with unresolved D. This CDR3 is 13 amino acids long. V shed 0 bases and J shed 9 bases, with 6 bases lying between them. Germline values: CDR1 MGHRA, CDR2 YSYEKL. The CDR3 nucleotides are TGCGCCAGCAGCCAAGAAAAGGGTTCACCCCTCCACTTT. It is translated as CASSQEKGSPLHF.

This chain uses TRBV25-1 with TRBJ1-5; 11 nucleotides align to TRBD1. CDR3 length: 17 amino acids. CDR1 and CDR2 from the germline V gene are MGHDK and SYGVNS. Trimming at V came to 5 bases and at J to 9 bases, leaving 15 bases not matched to a gene. This CDR3 is CASSPSAGDRGMGPQHF. In DNA, the CDR3 is TGTGCCAGCAGTCCATCCGCGGGGGACAGGGGGATGGGGCCCCAGCATTTT.

The chain joins TRBV6-4 to TRBJ2-7; perhaps D is TRBD1 or TRBD2 (5 bases each). Per the germline V gene, CDR1 is MRHNA and CDR2 is SNTAGT. Trimming took 2 bases from V and 3 from J, leaving 17 bases between them. The CDR3 consists of 16 residues. The CDR3 DNA follows: TGTGCCAGCAGTGACCCCCCCTGGGACCTTGACTACGAGCAGTACTTC. As protein: CASSDPPWDLDYEQYF.

The chain employs TRBV28 and TRBJ1-4; the match to TRBD1 covers 7 bases. The CDR3 spans 13 residues. Germline assignment: CDR1 MDHEN and CDR2 SYDVKM. The junction had 6 bases not matched to a gene; V was cut back by 6 bases and J by 8 bases. CDR3 sequence: CASRGGGDEKLFF. The CDR3 DNA follows: TGTGCCAGCAGGGGAGGGGGCGACGAAAAACTGTTTTTT.

This chain connects TRBV19 to TRBJ1-2; D possibly corresponds to TRBD1 (5 bases). V was trimmed by 3 bases and J by 0 bases, leaving 14 bases between them. CDR1 and CDR2 (germline): LNHDA, SQIVND (reference sequence). The CDR3 loop spans 16 amino acids. In DNA form, the CDR3 reads TGTGCCAGTAGTATCCGCCGGGACGGCTCTAACTATGGCTACACCTTC. Amino acids: CASSIRRDGSNYGYTF.

There are a few counts of this clone. V is TRBV6-5 and J is TRBJ1-1; D is undetermined. The ends were cut back, 7 bases at V and 3 bases at J, with 15 bases in the middle. Germline loops: CDR1 MNHEY, CDR2 SVGAGI. This CDR3 contains 14 residues. The CDR3, as DNA: TGTGCCAGCAAGTTGATGTCGACCGACACTGAAGCTTTCTTT. Translating gives CASKLMSTDTEAFF.

V gene TRBV5-4 combines with J gene TRBJ2-3; D remains unclear. Germline V gene lookup returns CDR1 SGHNT and CDR2 YYREEE (reference sequence). The V gene lost 4 bases and the J gene lost 5 bases, with 11 bases spanning the gap. The CDR3 loop spans 13 amino acids. The CDR3 nucleotides are TGTGCCAGCAGCCTAACAGAGTTAGATACGCAGTATTTT. This encodes CASSLTELDTQYF. Full variable domain (missing parts from reference TRBV5-4 and TRBJ2-3): ETGVTQSPTHLIKTRGQQVTLRCSSQSGHNTVSWYQQALGQGPQFIFQYYREEENGRGNFPPRFSGLQFPNYSSELNVNALELDDSALYLCASSLTELDTQYFGPGTRLTVL.

V usage is TRBV19 and J usage is TRBJ1-2, with D perhaps matching TRBD1 (6 bases). The CDR3 consists of 12 residues. CDR1 and CDR2 (germline): LNHDA, SQIVND (reference sequence). With 6 bases removed from V and 8 bases from J, the gap between germline ends came to 13 bases. CDR3 in amino acids: CASSVRGGGYTF. CDR3 in DNA: TGTGCCAGTAGCGTCAGGGGAGGAGGCTACACCTTC.

The chain couples TRBV27 to TRBJ2-3; D not resolved. The length of the CDR3 is 14 residues. Per the germline V gene, CDR1 is MNHEY and CDR2 is SMNVEV (reference sequence). With 5 bases removed from V and 2 bases from J, the gap between germline ends came to 11 bases. The DNA for the CDR3 is TGTGCCAGCAGTCTAAGGACCAACACAGATACGCAGTATTTT. Translating it yields CASSLRTNTDTQYF.

V is TRBV5-1 and J is TRBJ2-7; D ambiguous. The V and J ends lost 4 bases and 0 bases respectively, with 8 bases between them. CDR1 and CDR2 (germline): SGHRS, YFSETQ. The CDR3 length is 13 residues. The CDR3 reads CASSLLPSYEQYF. The CDR3, as DNA: TGCGCCAGCAGCCTTCTCCCCTCCTACGAGCAGTACTTC.

This clone was observed a handful of times. The chain combines TRBV4-1 with TRBJ2-1; D is perhaps TRBD2 (6 bases). V lost 0 bases and J lost 2, with 11 bases in between. This CDR3 comprises 16 residues. From germline, CDR1 is MGHRA and CDR2 YSYEKL. This CDR3 is CASSQDPRGTYNEQFF. The CDR3 DNA sequence: TGCGCCAGCAGCCAAGATCCGCGGGGTACCTACAATGAGCAGTTCTTC.

The J gene is TRBJ2-7, the V gene TRBV5-5; perhaps TRBD1 as D (6 bases). The V gene's germline CDR1 is SGHKS and CDR2 YYEKEE (reference sequence). The V end lost 4 bases, the J end lost 7 bases, and 18 bases lay between the germline ends. The CDR3 covers 14 residues. CDR3: CASSLDSSYGEQYF. CDR3 DNA: TGTGCCAGCAGCCTGGACAGTTCCTACGGTGAGCAGTACTTC.

CDR3 DNA sequence: TGTGCCAGCAGCTTAACCGACCGTCAGCAGTTCTTC. Encoded protein: CASSLTDRQQFF. The genes are TRBV7-9 and TRBJ2-1; D ambiguous. Looked up from germline, CDR1 is SEHNR and CDR2 is FQNEAQ (reference sequence). V lost 2 bases and J lost 11, with 10 bases in between. The CDR3 consists of 12 residues.

V is TRBV4-2 and J is TRBJ2-1; no definite D call. There are 15 residues in the CDR3. V gave up 0 bases and J gave up 2 bases, with 8 bases separating them. Germline assignment: CDR1 LGHNA and CDR2 YNFKEQ. In DNA form, the CDR3 reads TGTGCCAGCAGCCAAGACTTAGCAACCTACAATGAGCAGTTCTTC. It translates to CASSQDLATYNEQFF.

The chain carries TRBV6-1 and TRBJ2-7; 9 bases agree with TRBD1. Germline CDR1 MNHNS, CDR2 SASEGT. V was clipped by 1 base and J by 1 base; unmatched bases: 2. The CDR3 is 15 residues long. In DNA, the CDR3 is TGTGCCAGCAGTGAAGAAGGGACAGGGTCCTACGAGCAGTACTTC. Protein sequence: CASSEEGTGSYEQYF.

The gene calls are TRBV20-1 and TRBJ1-1; D gene uncertain. This CDR3 comprises 14 residues. Germline V gives CDR1 DFQATT, CDR2 SNEGSKA (reference sequence). Trimming pared 3 bases from V and 4 bases from J, leaving 15 bases between. CDR3 residues: CSASTGRASTEAFF. CDR3 nucleotide sequence: TGCAGTGCTAGTACGGGTAGGGCGAGCACTGAAGCTTTCTTT.

Only a few counts were recorded for this clone. This CDR3 is also generated by other DNA sequences in the sample. The chain links TRBV7-9 to TRBJ1-5, with TRBD1 matching over 8 bases. This CDR3 has 13 residues. From germline, CDR1 is SEHNR and CDR2 FQNEAQ (reference sequence). After removal of 3 bases from V and 7 bases from J, the junction contained 2 bases not matched to a gene. This CDR3 reads CASSLTGEQPQHF. As DNA, the CDR3 is TGTGCCAGCAGCTTGACAGGGGAGCAGCCCCAGCATTTT.

The rearrangement links TRBV5-4 to TRBJ1-6, with unresolved D. The CDR3 totals 13 residues. Germline CDR1 SGHNT, CDR2 YYREEE (reference sequence). The ends were cut back, 0 bases at V and 12 bases at J, with 10 bases in the middle. CDR3 sequence: CASSLAPGGPLHF. The CDR3 DNA is TGTGCCAGCAGCTTGGCCCCAGGAGGACCCCTCCACTTT.

This clone showed up just a few times. The V and J genes are TRBV11-2 and TRBJ1-4; 7 nucleotides align to TRBD1. The germline gives CDR1 SGHAT, CDR2 FQNNGV. Trimming cost V 5 bases and J 5 bases; bases outside gene matches: 8. The CDR3 is 15 residues long. CDR3 bases: TGTGCCAGCAGCATTCAGACAGGGCGGAATGAAAAACTGTTTTTT. Its translation is CASSIQTGRNEKLFF.

Worth noting for this clone: Other DNA variants within this sample encode the same CDR3. The V gene is TRBV2, the J gene TRBJ1-5; no clear D. This CDR3 comprises 13 residues. CDR1 and CDR2 from the germline V gene are SNHLY and FYNNEI. V was cut by 4 bases and J by 4 bases, with 8 bases left in between. CDR3 protein: CASSVGGNQPQHF. The CDR3 nucleotides read TGTGCCAGCAGTGTGGGAGGAAATCAGCCCCAGCATTTT. The whole variable domain, filled in from reference TRBV2 and TRBJ1-5, reads EPEVTQTPSHQVTQMGQEVILRCVPISNHLYFYWYRQILGQKVEFLVSFYNNEISEKSEIFDDQFSVERPDGSNFTLKIRSTKLEDSAMYFCASSVGGNQPQHFGDGTRLSIL.

Only a few counts were recorded for this clone. CDR3 sequence: CASSQALGGEAFF. Written as DNA, the CDR3 is TGTGCCAGCAGCCAAGCTCTTGGGGGTGAAGCTTTCTTT. The chain is built from TRBV4-2 and TRBJ1-1, with D maybe TRBD1 (5 bases). This CDR3 has 13 residues. Germline-derived CDR1 and CDR2 are LGHNA and YNFKEQ. The V end was cut by 1 base, the J end by 7 bases, with 10 bases between.

This clone has a handful of counts. V usage is TRBV2 and J usage is TRBJ1-1, with D perhaps matching TRBD1 (6 bases). Looked up from germline, CDR1 is SNHLY and CDR2 is FYNNEI. This CDR3 contains 12 residues. V shed 4 bases and J shed 6 bases, with 9 bases lying between them. The CDR3 sequence: CASSADSPEAFF. The DNA of the CDR3 is TGTGCCAGCAGTGCGGACAGCCCTGAAGCTTTCTTT.